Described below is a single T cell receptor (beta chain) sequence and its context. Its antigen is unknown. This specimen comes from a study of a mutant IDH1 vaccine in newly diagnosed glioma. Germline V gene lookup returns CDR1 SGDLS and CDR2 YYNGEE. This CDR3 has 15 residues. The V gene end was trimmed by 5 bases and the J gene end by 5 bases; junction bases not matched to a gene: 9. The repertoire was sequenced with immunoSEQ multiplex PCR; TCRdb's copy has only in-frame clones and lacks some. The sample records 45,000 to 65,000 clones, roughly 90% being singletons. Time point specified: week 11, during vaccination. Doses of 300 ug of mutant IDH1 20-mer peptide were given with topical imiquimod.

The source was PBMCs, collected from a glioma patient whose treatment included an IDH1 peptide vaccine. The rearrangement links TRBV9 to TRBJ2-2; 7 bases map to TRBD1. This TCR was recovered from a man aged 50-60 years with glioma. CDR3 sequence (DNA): TGTGCCAGCAGGCCGGGCAGGGGGTCTACCGGGGAGCTGTTTTTT. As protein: CASRPGRGSTGELFF.